This TCR beta chain originates from a study of radiation and T cells in renal cell carcinoma. Study-level results: Irradiated tumors had higher TCR clonality than control tumors. Sampling covered only 0.95 to 1 g of each tumor.

In its sample, this clone ranks as medium-sized. The antigen remains undetermined. Profiled with immunoSEQ multiplex PCR; TCRdb holds only in-frame clones, not every one. The sample contains some 21,000 clones, around half of which appear only once. Treatment denoted: treatment-naive control, cytoreductive nephrectomy. This renal cell carcinoma was of the clear cell type. This CDR3 is 16 amino acids long. This chain links TRBV21-1 with TRBJ2-1; TRBD2, the table's D call, lacks a check against the DNA. TRBV21-1 is noted as a pseudogene. The sequencing here drew on tumor tissue, taken from a patient whose treatment was nephrectomy without radiotherapy. This TCR was sampled from a human donor with renal cell carcinoma. CDR3 coding DNA: TGTGCCAGCAACCCTAGAACTAGAAGCTCCTACAATGAGCAGTTCTTC. It is translated as CASNPRTRSSYNEQFF.